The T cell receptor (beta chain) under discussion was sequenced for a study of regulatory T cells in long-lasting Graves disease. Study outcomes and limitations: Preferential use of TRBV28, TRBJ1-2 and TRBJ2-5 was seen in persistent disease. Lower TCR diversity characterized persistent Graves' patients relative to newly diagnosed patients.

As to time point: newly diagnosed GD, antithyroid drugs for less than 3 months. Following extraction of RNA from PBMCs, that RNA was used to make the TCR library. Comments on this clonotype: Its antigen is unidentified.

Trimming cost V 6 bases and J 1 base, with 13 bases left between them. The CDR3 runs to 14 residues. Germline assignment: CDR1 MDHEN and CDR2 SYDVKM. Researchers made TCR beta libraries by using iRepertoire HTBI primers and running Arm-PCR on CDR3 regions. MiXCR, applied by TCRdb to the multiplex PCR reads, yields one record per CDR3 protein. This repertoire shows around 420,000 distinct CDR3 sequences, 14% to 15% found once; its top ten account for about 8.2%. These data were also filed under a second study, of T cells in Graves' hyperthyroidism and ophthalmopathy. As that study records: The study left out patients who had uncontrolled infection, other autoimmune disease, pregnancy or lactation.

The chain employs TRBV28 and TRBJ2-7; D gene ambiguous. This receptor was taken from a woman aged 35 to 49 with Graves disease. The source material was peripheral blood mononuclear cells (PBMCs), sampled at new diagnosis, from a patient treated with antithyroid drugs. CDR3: CASRARAPSYEQYF. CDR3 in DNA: TGTGCCAGCAGGGCTAGGGCACCTTCCTACGAGCAGTACTTC.